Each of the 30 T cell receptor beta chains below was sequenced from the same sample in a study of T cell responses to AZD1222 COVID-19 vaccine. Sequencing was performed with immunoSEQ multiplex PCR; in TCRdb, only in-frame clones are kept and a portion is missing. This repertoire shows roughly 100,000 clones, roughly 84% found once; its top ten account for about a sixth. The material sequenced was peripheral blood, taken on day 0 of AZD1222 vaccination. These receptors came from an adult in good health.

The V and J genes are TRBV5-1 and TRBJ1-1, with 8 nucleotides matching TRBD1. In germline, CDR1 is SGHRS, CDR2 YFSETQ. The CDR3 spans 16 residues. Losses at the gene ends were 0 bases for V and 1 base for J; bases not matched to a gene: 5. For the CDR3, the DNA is TGCGCCAGCAGCTTGGCTCAGGGGGCGGGGAACACTGAAGCTTTCTTT. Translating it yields CASSLAQGAGNTEAFF.

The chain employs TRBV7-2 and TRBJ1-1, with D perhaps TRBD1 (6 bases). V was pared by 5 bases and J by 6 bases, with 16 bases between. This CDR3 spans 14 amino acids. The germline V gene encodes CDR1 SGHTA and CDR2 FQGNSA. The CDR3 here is CASSGGYGVSEAFF. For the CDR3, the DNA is TGTGCCAGCAGCGGGGGCTATGGGGTTTCTGAAGCTTTCTTT.

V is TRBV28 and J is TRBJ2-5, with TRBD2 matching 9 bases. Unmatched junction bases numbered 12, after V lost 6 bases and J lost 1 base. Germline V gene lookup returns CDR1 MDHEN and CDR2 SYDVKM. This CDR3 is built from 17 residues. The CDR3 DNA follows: TGTGCCAGCAGCCAAAGGGGGCGGGAGGGAATCCAAGAGACCCAGTACTTC. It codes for CASSQRGREGIQETQYF. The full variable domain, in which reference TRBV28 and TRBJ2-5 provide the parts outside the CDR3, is DVKVTQSSRYLVKRTGEKVFLECVQDMDHENMFWYRQDPGLGLRLIYFSYDVKMKEKGDIPEGYSVSREKKERFSLILESASTNQTSMYLCASSQRGREGIQETQYFGPGTRLLVL.

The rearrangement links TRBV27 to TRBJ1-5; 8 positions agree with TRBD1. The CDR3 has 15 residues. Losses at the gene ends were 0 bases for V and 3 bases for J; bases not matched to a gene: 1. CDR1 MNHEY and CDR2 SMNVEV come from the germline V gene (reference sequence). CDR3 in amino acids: CASSLSTGVNQPQHF. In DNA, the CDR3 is TGTGCCAGCAGTTTATCGACAGGGGTCAATCAGCCCCAGCATTTT.

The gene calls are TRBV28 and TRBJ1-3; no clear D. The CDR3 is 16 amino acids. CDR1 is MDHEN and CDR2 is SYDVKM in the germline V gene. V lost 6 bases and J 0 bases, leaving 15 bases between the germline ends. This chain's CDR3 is CASSLRVGSSGNTIYF. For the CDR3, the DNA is TGTGCCAGCAGCCTTAGGGTGGGGAGCTCTGGAAACACCATATATTTT.

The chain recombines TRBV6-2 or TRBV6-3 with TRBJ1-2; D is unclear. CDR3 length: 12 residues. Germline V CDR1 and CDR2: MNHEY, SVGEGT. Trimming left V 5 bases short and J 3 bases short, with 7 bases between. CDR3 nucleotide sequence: TGTGCCAGCAGTCCCGGGGACTATGGCTACACCTTC. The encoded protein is CASSPGDYGYTF.

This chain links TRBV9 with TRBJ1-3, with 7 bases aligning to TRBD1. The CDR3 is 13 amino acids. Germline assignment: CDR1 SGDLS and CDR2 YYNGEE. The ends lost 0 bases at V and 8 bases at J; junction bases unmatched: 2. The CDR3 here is CASSVAGGDTIYF. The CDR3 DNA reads TGTGCCAGCAGCGTAGCAGGGGGAGACACCATATATTTT.

In DNA form, the CDR3 reads TGTGCCAGCAGCCCACTCGCCGGGGGCGATGAGCAGTTCTTC. Protein product: CASSPLAGGDEQFF. The chain has TRBV7-2 and TRBJ2-1; D possibly matches TRBD1 or TRBD2 (6 bases each). The ends were cut back, 5 bases at V and 8 bases at J, with 16 bases in the middle. Germline CDR1 reads SGHTA; CDR2 reads FQGNSA. The CDR3 loop spans 14 amino acids.

Written as DNA, the CDR3 is TGTGCCACCAGTGCCTATAATGCCGGATCCTACGAGCAGTACTTC. As protein: CATSAYNAGSYEQYF. J is TRBJ2-7 and V is TRBV24-1, with D unresolved. This CDR3 is built from 15 residues. Germline CDR1 KGHDR, CDR2 SFDVKD. V shed 5 bases and J shed 1 base, with 14 bases lying between them.

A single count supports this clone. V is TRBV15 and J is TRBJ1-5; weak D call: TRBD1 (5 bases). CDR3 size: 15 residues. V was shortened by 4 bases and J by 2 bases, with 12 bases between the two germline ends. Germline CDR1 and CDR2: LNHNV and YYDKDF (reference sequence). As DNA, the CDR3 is TGTGCCACCAGCACCGGGGGGGACGGCAATCAGCCCCAGCATTTT. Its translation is CATSTGGDGNQPQHF.

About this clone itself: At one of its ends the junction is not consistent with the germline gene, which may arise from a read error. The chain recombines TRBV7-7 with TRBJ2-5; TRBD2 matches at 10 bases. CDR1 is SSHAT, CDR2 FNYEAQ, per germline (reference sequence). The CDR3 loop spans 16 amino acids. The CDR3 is CASSLDSLAGVETQYF. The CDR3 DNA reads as TGTGCTAGCAGCTTAGATTCCCTAGCGGGAGTAGAGACCCAGTACTTC.

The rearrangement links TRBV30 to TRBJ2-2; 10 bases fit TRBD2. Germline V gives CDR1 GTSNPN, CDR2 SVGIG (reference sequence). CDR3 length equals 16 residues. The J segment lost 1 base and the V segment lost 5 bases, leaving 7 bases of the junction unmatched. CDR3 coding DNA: TGTGCCTGGCAAATCGCTAGCGGGGGGAACACCGGGGAGCTGTTTTTT. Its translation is CAWQIASGGNTGELFF.

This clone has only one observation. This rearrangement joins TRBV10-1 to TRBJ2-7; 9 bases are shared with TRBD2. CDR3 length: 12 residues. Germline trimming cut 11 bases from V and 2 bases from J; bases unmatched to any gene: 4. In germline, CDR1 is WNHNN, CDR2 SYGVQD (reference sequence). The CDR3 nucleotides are TGCGCCGGGCGGGAGGGCCCCTACGAGCAGTACTTC. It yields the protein CAGREGPYEQYF.

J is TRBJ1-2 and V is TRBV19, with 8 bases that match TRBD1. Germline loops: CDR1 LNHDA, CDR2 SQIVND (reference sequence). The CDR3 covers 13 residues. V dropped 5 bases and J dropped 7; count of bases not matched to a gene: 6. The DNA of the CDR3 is TGTGCCAGTAGTCCGGACAGGGCGGCTGGCTACACCTTC. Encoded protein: CASSPDRAAGYTF.

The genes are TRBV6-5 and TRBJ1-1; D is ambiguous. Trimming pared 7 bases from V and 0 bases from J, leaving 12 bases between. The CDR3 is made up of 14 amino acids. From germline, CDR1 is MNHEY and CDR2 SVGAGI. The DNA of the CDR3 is TGTGCCAGCAAGATGGCTTCCCTGAACACTGAAGCTTTCTTT. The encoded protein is CASKMASLNTEAFF.

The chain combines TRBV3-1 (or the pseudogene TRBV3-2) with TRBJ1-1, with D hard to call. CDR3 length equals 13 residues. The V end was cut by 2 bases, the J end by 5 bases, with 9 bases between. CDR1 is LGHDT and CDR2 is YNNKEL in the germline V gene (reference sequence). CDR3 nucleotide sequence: TGTGCCAGCAGCCAACTCCTGGAAACTGAAGCTTTCTTT. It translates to CASSQLLETEAFF.

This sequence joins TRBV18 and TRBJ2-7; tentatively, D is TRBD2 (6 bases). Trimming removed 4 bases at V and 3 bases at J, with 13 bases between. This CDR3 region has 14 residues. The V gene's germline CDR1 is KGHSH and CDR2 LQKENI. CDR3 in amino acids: CASSREDYRYEQYF. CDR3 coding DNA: TGTGCCAGCTCACGCGAGGACTATCGCTACGAGCAGTACTTC.

Here the CDR3 DNA reads TGCAGCGCCGAGCACAACCGAGAGGCTTTCTTT. Translation: CSAEHNREAFF. The chain has TRBV29-1 and TRBJ1-1; no reliable D call. Trimming stripped 7 bases from V and 11 bases from J, with 17 bases between. Germline lookup yields CDR1 SQVTM and CDR2 ANQGSEA. The CDR3 is 11 amino acids.

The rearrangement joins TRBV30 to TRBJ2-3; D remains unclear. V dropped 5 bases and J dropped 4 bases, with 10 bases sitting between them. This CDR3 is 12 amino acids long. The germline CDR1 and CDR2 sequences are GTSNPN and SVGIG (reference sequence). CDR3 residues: CAWGDLADTQYF. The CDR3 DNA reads TGTGCCTGGGGCGACCTCGCAGATACGCAGTATTTT.

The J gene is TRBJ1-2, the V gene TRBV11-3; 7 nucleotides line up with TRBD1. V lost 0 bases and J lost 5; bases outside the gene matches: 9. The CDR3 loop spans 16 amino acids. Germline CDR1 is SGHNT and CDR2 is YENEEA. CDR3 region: CASSLESGGGNYGYTF. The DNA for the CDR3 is TGTGCCAGCAGCTTAGAAAGCGGAGGGGGCAATTATGGCTACACCTTC.

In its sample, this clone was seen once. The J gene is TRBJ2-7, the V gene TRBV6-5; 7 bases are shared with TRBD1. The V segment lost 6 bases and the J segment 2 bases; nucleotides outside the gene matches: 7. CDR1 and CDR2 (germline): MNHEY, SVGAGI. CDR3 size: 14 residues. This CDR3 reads CASRRNRGAYEQYV. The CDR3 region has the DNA TGTGCCAGCAGACGAAACAGGGGAGCCTACGAGCAGTACGTC.

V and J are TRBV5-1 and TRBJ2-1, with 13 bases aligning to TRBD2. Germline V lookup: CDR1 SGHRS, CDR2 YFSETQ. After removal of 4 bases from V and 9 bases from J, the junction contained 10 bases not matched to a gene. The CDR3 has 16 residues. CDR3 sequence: CASSGLAGEVAGEQFF. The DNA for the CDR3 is TGCGCCAGCAGCGGACTAGCGGGAGAGGTGGCAGGTGAGCAGTTCTTC.

The CDR3 nucleotides are TGTGCCAGCAGCTTAGGGCCGGGGGCCGCCAAAACCTACAATGAGCAGTTCTTC. It yields the protein CASSLGPGAAKTYNEQFF. The V and J genes are TRBV11-3 and TRBJ2-1, with D possibly being TRBD1 or TRBD2 (6 bases each). The CDR3 has 18 amino acids. CDR1 is SGHNT and CDR2 is YENEEA in the germline V gene. V lost 1 base and J lost 2, with 18 bases in between.

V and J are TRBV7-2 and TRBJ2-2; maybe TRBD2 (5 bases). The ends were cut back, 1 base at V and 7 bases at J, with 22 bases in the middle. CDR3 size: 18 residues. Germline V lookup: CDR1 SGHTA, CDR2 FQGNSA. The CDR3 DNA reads TGTGCCAGCAGCTTAGTCCCGGTCCTAGCCAATTACGGCGGGGAGCTGTTTTTT. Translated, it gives CASSLVPVLANYGGELFF. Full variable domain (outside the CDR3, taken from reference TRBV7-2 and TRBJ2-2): GAGVSQSPSNKVTEKGKDVELRCDPISGHTALYWYRQSLGQGLEFLIYFQGNSAPDKSGLPSDRFSAERTGGSVSTLTIQRTQQEDSAVYLCASSLVPVLANYGGELFFGEGSRLTVL.

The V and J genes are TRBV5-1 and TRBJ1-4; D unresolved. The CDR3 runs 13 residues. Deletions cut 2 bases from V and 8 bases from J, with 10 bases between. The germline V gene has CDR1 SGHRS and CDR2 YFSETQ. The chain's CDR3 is CASSLIGGEKLFF. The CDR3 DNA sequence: TGCGCCAGCAGCTTAATCGGTGGGGAAAAACTGTTTTTT.

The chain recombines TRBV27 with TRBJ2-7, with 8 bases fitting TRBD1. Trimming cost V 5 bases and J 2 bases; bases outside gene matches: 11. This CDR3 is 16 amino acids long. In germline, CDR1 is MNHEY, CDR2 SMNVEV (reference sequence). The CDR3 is CASSGNPTGVAYEQYF. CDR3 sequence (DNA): TGTGCCAGCAGTGGCAACCCGACAGGGGTCGCCTACGAGCAGTACTTC.

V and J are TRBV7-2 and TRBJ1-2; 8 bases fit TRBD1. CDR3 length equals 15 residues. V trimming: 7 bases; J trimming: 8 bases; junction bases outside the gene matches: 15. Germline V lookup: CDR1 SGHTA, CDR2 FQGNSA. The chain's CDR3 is CASTQSAAGGEGYTF. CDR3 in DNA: TGTGCCAGCACCCAAAGTGCCGCAGGGGGCGAAGGCTACACCTTC. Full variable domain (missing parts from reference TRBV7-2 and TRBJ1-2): GAGVSQSPSNKVTEKGKDVELRCDPISGHTALYWYRQSLGQGLEFLIYFQGNSAPDKSGLPSDRFSAERTGGSVSTLTIQRTQQEDSAVYLCASTQSAAGGEGYTFGSGTRLTVV.

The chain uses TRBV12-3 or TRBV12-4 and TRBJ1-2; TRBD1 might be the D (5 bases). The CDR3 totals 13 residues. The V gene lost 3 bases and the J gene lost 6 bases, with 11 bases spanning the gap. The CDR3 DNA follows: TGTGCCAGCAGTTTTGCAGGGTCCAATGGCTACACCTTC. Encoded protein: CASSFAGSNGYTF.

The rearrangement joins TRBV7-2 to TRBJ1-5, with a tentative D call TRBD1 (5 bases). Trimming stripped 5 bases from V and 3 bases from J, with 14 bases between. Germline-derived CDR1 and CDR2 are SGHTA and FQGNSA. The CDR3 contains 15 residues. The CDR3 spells CASSRAAGYNQPQHF. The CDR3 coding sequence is TGTGCCAGCAGCCGGGCGGCAGGGTACAATCAGCCCCAGCATTTT.

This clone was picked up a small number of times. The CDR3, as DNA: TGTGCCAGCAGCCCGGACATTTACTATGGCTACACCTTC. This codes for CASSPDIYYGYTF. The V and J genes are TRBV7-9 and TRBJ1-2; D might be TRBD1 (5 bases). The CDR3 is made up of 13 amino acids. The V and J ends lost 5 bases and 3 bases respectively, with 10 bases between them. Looked up from germline, CDR1 is SEHNR and CDR2 is FQNEAQ (reference sequence). The full variable domain, with the rest looked up from reference TRBV7-9 and TRBJ1-2, is DTGVSQNPRHKITKRGQNVTFRCDPISEHNRLYWYRQTLGQGPEFLTYFQNEAQLEKSRLLSDRFSAERPKGSFSTLEIQRTEQGDSAMYLCASSPDIYYGYTFGSGTRLTVV.